The 27 T cell receptor beta chains below come from one sample, sequenced in a study of cytomegalovirus exposure and HLA in healthy donors (dated by TCRdb to about 2017). Libraries were built with the immunoSEQ multiplex PCR assay. For the multiplex PCR, a mixture combining 60 forward primers for TCR Vbeta segments and 13 reverse primers for TCR Jbeta segments was used. TCRdb obtained this table from immuneACCESS and retained in-frame rearrangements with V and J assigned. These tables miss some clones; where compared with another copy, unresolved V genes account for less than half of the shortfall, and the remainder is unexplained. The sample has 99,000 or so clones on record, 76% of them singletons. The ten largest clonotypes hold around 8.8% of the sample. Sequencing was carried out using PBMCs. The receptors were sampled from a middle-aged man in good health and CMV-seropositive.

The rearrangement links TRBV5-8 to TRBJ2-2; D is undetermined. Trimming left V 9 bases short and J 2 bases short, with 11 bases between. CDR1 and CDR2 from the germline V gene are SGHTS and YDEGEE. The CDR3 is 13 amino acids. The CDR3 DNA reads as TGTGCCATCAAGACTCCAAACACCGGGGAGCTGTTTTTT. Protein sequence: CAIKTPNTGELFF.

Only a few counts were recorded for this clone. The CDR3 DNA sequence: TGTGCCAGCAGCCAAATAGGACTAGCGGGGGACTCCTACGAGCAGTACTTC. Protein sequence: CASSQIGLAGDSYEQYF. This chain joins TRBV4-2 and TRBJ2-7; TRBD2 agrees at 13 bases. The CDR3 has 17 residues. V was clipped by 2 bases and J by 0 bases; unmatched bases: 4. Germline-derived CDR1 and CDR2 are LGHNA and YNFKEQ.

The rearrangement joins TRBV6-5 to TRBJ1-2, with 8 bases matching TRBD1. Per germline, CDR1 MNHEY and CDR2 SVGAGI. The CDR3 consists of 14 residues. After removal of 6 bases from V and 11 bases from J, the junction contained 14 bases not matched to a gene. CDR3 residues: CASREGSTGGGYTF. In DNA form, the CDR3 reads TGTGCCAGCAGGGAGGGTTCCACAGGGGGAGGTTACACCTTC.

The rearrangement uses TRBV18 and TRBJ1-2; D is perhaps TRBD1 (5 bases). This CDR3 is built from 13 residues. Germline CDR1 is KGHSH and CDR2 is LQKENI. V was pared by 1 base and J by 8 bases, with 11 bases between. CDR3 loop: CASSPQWGEGYTF. CDR3 coding DNA: TGTGCCAGCTCACCACAATGGGGGGAAGGCTACACCTTC.

This clone was detected only a few times. This rearrangement joins TRBV27 to TRBJ2-7; 10 nucleotides agree with TRBD1. CDR1 and CDR2 from the germline V gene are MNHEY and SMNVEV (reference sequence). The CDR3 consists of 15 residues. The J segment lost 6 bases and the V segment lost 5 bases, leaving 10 bases of the junction unmatched. The CDR3 coding sequence is TGTGCCAGCAGTCCAGGACAGGGGGACCTCCGCGAGCAGTACTTC. Protein product: CASSPGQGDLREQYF.

The chain uses TRBV7-9 and TRBJ1-5; TRBD1 matches at 8 bases. Germline V gives CDR1 SEHNR, CDR2 FQNEAQ (reference sequence). V lost 4 bases to trimming and J lost 2 bases; unmatched junction nucleotides: 4. This CDR3 has 15 amino acids. The CDR3 loop is CASSSSTGGNQPQHF. CDR3 in DNA: TGTGCCAGCAGCTCGTCGACAGGGGGCAATCAGCCCCAGCATTTT. The full variable domain, rest sourced from reference TRBV7-9 and TRBJ1-5, is DTGVSQNPRHKITKRGQNVTFRCDPISEHNRLYWYRQTLGQGPEFLTYFQNEAQLEKSRLLSDRFSAERPKGSFSTLEIQRTEQGDSAMYLCASSSSTGGNQPQHFGDGTRLSIL.

The rearrangement joins TRBV18 to TRBJ2-1; 8 bases match TRBD1. Germline V gene data show CDR1 as KGHSH and CDR2 as LQKENI. The CDR3 is 17 amino acids. The trim removed 6 bases at V and 7 bases at J, leaving 17 bases unmatched. CDR3 protein: CASSLTRDRMSKNEQFF. CDR3 coding DNA: TGTGCCAGCTCGCTGACTCGGGACAGGATGTCGAAAAATGAGCAGTTCTTC.

This clone was found once. The chain uses TRBV4-2 and TRBJ2-3; 7 nucleotides agree with TRBD2. CDR3 length: 15 amino acids. The junction had 5 bases not matched to a gene; V was cut back by 3 bases and J by 2 bases. Germline loops: CDR1 LGHNA, CDR2 YNFKEQ. CDR3 in amino acids: CASSQSSGPTDTQYF. Written as DNA, the CDR3 is TGTGCCAGCAGCCAGTCTAGCGGACCCACAGATACGCAGTATTTT.

CDR3 nucleotide sequence: TGTGCCAGCAGCTCCCAGACAGGGATAAAGGCTTTCTTT. Residues: CASSSQTGIKAFF. The chain employs TRBV7-2 and TRBJ1-1, with TRBD1 matching over 7 bases. V gave up 4 bases and J gave up 11 bases; unmatched junction bases: 10. CDR3 length: 13 residues. Germline-derived CDR1 and CDR2 are SGHTA and FQGNSA.

The chain couples TRBV6-5 to TRBJ1-1, with 7 positions matching TRBD1. The CDR3 totals 15 residues. Germline-derived CDR1 and CDR2 are MNHEY and SVGAGI. Trimming cost V 0 bases and J 2 bases; bases outside gene matches: 3. The CDR3 is CASSYSGTVNTEAFF. The CDR3, as DNA: TGTGCCAGCAGTTACTCCGGGACAGTTAACACTGAAGCTTTCTTT.

The chain recombines TRBV6-5 with TRBJ1-2; TRBD1 is a possible D gene (6 bases). CDR3 size: 14 residues. The germline gives CDR1 MNHEY, CDR2 SVGAGI. With 6 bases removed from V and 5 bases from J, the gap between germline ends came to 16 bases. CDR3 DNA: TGTGCCAGCAGCTCGACAGGTCGCGAGTATGGCTACACCTTC. Translating it yields CASSSTGREYGYTF.

The chain recombines TRBV6-5 with TRBJ1-2; D might be TRBD1 (5 bases). V was cut by 5 bases and J by 9 bases, with 13 bases left in between. The CDR3 runs 12 residues. Germline CDR1 and CDR2: MNHEY and SVGAGI. In DNA form, the CDR3 reads TGTGCCAGCAGTCAACAGGCCGAGAGCTACACCTTC. This codes for CASSQQAESYTF.

V gene TRBV7-9 combines with J gene TRBJ1-4, with unresolved D. The V end was cut by 5 bases, the J end by 7 bases, with 17 bases between. Germline V gene lookup returns CDR1 SEHNR and CDR2 FQNEAQ (reference sequence). This CDR3 contains 15 residues. The CDR3 bases are TGTGCCAGCAGCCGTCCCGGGAGTACGGGTGAAAAACTGTTTTTT. Its translation is CASSRPGSTGEKLFF.

V gene TRBV30 combines with J gene TRBJ2-7, with 14 bases matching TRBD2. This CDR3 is 17 amino acids long. Germline V gives CDR1 GTSNPN, CDR2 SVGIG (reference sequence). With 1 base clipped from V and 7 bases from J, the junction kept 12 bases outside the gene matches. CDR3 residues: CAWSAIPGLAGVGEQYF. The CDR3 DNA reads TGTGCCTGGAGTGCGATACCGGGACTAGCGGGAGTGGGAGAGCAGTACTTC.

This chain uses TRBV2 with TRBJ2-6; a possible D gene is TRBD2 (6 bases). Germline CDR1 is SNHLY and CDR2 is FYNNEI. The CDR3 has 15 residues. Trimming took off 7 bases at V and 2 bases at J, with 12 bases between the two ends. The CDR3 loop is CASMGREAGANVLTF. The CDR3, as DNA: TGTGCCAGCATGGGCAGGGAGGCTGGGGCCAACGTCCTGACTTTC.

CDR3 sequence: CASSPGIAGSRSEQYF. In DNA form, the CDR3 reads TGTGCCAGCAGCCCCGGAATAGCGGGTTCTAGGTCCGAGCAGTACTTC. The V gene is TRBV11-3, the J gene TRBJ2-5; 7 bases line up with TRBD2. The J call may not be correct, given that the DNA end is closer to TRBJ2-7. The CDR3 has 16 amino acids. CDR1 and CDR2 (germline): SGHNT, YENEEA.

The V and J genes are TRBV5-1 and TRBJ1-2; D possibly corresponds to TRBD1 (6 bases). Trimming pared 1 base from V and 5 bases from J, leaving 15 bases between. Looked up from germline, CDR1 is SGHRS and CDR2 is YFSETQ. CDR3 length: 15 residues. CDR3 protein: CASSLLSGEGYGYTF. CDR3 DNA: TGCGCCAGCAGCTTGTTGTCAGGGGAAGGATATGGCTACACCTTC. Full variable domain (outside the CDR3, taken from reference TRBV5-1 and TRBJ1-2): KAGVTQTPRYLIKTRGQQVTLSCSPISGHRSVSWYQQTPGQGLQFLFEYFSETQRNKGNFPGRFSGRQFSNSRSEMNVSTLELGDSALYLCASSLLSGEGYGYTFGSGTRLTVV.

This clone showed up just a few times. This chain links TRBV27 with TRBJ2-7, with 8 bases lining up with TRBD2. The CDR3 totals 15 residues. V was pared by 2 bases and J by 2 bases, with 5 bases of the junction left unmatched. In germline, CDR1 is MNHEY, CDR2 SMNVEV (reference sequence). Written as DNA, the CDR3 is TGTGCCAGCAGTTTAGAGGCGGGAGGCCCCTACGAGCAGTACTTC. Translation: CASSLEAGGPYEQYF.

Comments on this clone: Other DNA variants within this sample encode the same CDR3. The CDR3 coding sequence is TGTGCCAGCAGCGTAGCGGGGGACTCCTACAATGAGCAGTTCTTC. Residues: CASSVAGDSYNEQFF. The chain recombines TRBV9 with TRBJ2-1; a weak D match, TRBD2 (6 bases). CDR1 and CDR2 from the germline V gene are SGDLS and YYNGEE. V dropped 0 bases and J dropped 0 bases, with 7 bases sitting between them. The CDR3 consists of 15 residues.

CDR3 sequence (DNA): TGTGCCAGCAGCTTGGCGCCTAGCGGGGGCGTTGAGCAGTTCTTC. Translated, it gives CASSLAPSGGVEQFF. V gene TRBV5-6 combines with J gene TRBJ2-1; 10 bases map to TRBD2. Trimming took 0 bases from V and 9 from J; bases not matched to a gene: 6. The CDR3 is 15 residues long. Germline V CDR1 and CDR2: SGHDT, YYEEEE.

The rearrangement uses TRBV25-1 and TRBJ2-7, with 8 positions matching TRBD2. Germline loops: CDR1 MGHDK, CDR2 SYGVNS. V was clipped by 11 bases and J by 3 bases; unmatched bases: 6. This CDR3 spans 12 amino acids. The CDR3 nucleotides read TGTGCCTCCCGGGGGGGCCTCTACGAGCAGTACTTC. This sequence encodes CASRGGLYEQYF.

The chain is built from TRBV27 and TRBJ2-2; 8 nucleotides align to TRBD1. Trimming cost V 2 bases and J 7 bases; bases outside gene matches: 3. The length of the CDR3 is 14 residues. The germline CDR1 and CDR2 sequences are MNHEY and SMNVEV (reference sequence). CDR3 DNA: TGTGCCAGCAGTTTACAGGGGGCGCGCGGGGAGCTGTTTTTT. Encoded protein: CASSLQGARGELFF.

This clone was observed a few times. The V and J genes are TRBV2 and TRBJ2-2; 11 bases are shared with TRBD1. This CDR3 contains 15 residues. Trimming cost V 3 bases and J 4 bases; bases outside gene matches: 1. CDR1 is SNHLY and CDR2 is FYNNEI in the germline V gene. The DNA of the CDR3 is TGTGCCAGCAGTGAGGACAGGGGGCGCACCGGGGAGCTGTTTTTT. This translates into CASSEDRGRTGELFF.

The V call is TRBV28, the J call TRBJ1-6; D remains ambiguous. The germline gives CDR1 MDHEN, CDR2 SYDVKM. Trimming left V 4 bases short and J 4 bases short, with 8 bases between. CDR3 size: 14 residues. The CDR3 DNA follows: TGTGCCAGCAGTTGGGCAGAATATAATTCACCCCTCCACTTT. Encoded protein: CASSWAEYNSPLHF.

The chain is built from TRBV4-2 and TRBJ1-2; D uncertain. With 4 bases removed from V and 8 bases from J, the gap between germline ends came to 14 bases. CDR3 size: 13 residues. Per the germline V gene, CDR1 is LGHNA and CDR2 is YNFKEQ. CDR3 in amino acids: CASSPDDTAGYTF. The CDR3 region has the DNA TGTGCCAGCAGCCCCGACGACACTGCGGGCTACACCTTC.

This clone occurred a few times. The chain joins TRBV28 to TRBJ1-2; 7 positions agree with TRBD1. The CDR3 contains 15 residues. Germline-derived CDR1 and CDR2 are MDHEN and SYDVKM. V was clipped by 3 bases and J by 9 bases; unmatched bases: 13. The CDR3 is CASSFGGQRPGSYTF. CDR3 sequence (DNA): TGTGCCAGCAGTTTTGGGGGACAGCGTCCGGGAAGCTACACCTTC.

V is TRBV10-3 and J is TRBJ2-7, with a possible D match to TRBD2 (6 bases). Germline V gives CDR1 ENHRY, CDR2 SYGVKD. With 2 bases removed from V and 0 bases from J, the gap between germline ends came to 14 bases. The CDR3 is 16 amino acids. The CDR3 loop is CAISEHGGTYSYEQYF. In DNA, the CDR3 is TGTGCCATCAGTGAGCATGGGGGGACTTACTCCTACGAGCAGTACTTC.